This T cell receptor (beta chain) was found in a study of T-cell reconstitution after alpha-beta-depleted transplantation in children. Study-level findings and limits: Hyperexpanded clones declined; after one year, newly produced T cells mostly supplied diversity.

About this clonotype: Its antigen is still unknown.

The TCRbeta library incorporated unique molecular identifiers. MiXCR was run by TCRdb on the PCR reads, yielding one entry per CDR3 protein. The data show hundreds of thousands of distinct CDR3 sequences, with over 10% seen just once and approximately 2% held by the top ten. Sequencing was performed on PBMCs, mostly from graft donor cells, taken 360 days after TCRalphabeta/CD19-depleted stem cell transplant. This clonotype was obtained from a male patient younger than 18 who had a stem cell transplant for acute myeloid leukemia, so the T cells may come from the graft donor.

The CDR3 nucleotides read TGCGCCAGCAGTCAAAAGCGGATACTAGCGGGAGAAGGTAGCACAGATACGCAGTATTTT. Translated: CASSQKRILAGEGSTDTQYF. The rearrangement uses TRBV23-1 and TRBJ2-3; 11 bases fit TRBD2. TRBV23-1 is annotated as an ORF whose role is uncertain. The V and J ends lost 2 bases and 0 bases, in that order; junction bases with no gene match: 13. The CDR3 contains 20 residues.